The TCR beta chain described here comes from a study of shared clonotypes between healthy human individuals. CDR3 length equals 11 residues. The junction had 4 bases not matched to a gene; V was cut back by 8 bases and J by 8 bases. Germline CDR1 reads MNHEY; CDR2 reads SMNVEV (reference sequence). Method: immunoSEQ multiplex PCR; TCRdb's copy keeps in-frame clones and lacks some. The data contain about 1.1 million clones, 70% to 80% of them singletons. This TCR was sampled from a man between 18 and 35 years old in good health. Some clones in this sample may be carry-over from other donors' samples. The rearrangement links TRBV27 to TRBJ1-2; 8 nucleotides line up with TRBD1. Sequencing was carried out using memory CD4+ T cells from PBMCs. Subset specified: CD45RA-negative fraction. The CDR3 DNA sequence: TGTGCCAGCCGGACAGGGCGAGGCTACACCTTC. Its protein product is CASRTGRGYTF.